This passage covers 6 T cell receptor beta chains from one sample sequenced in a study of T cell responses to AZD1222 COVID-19 vaccine. Libraries were prepared by immunoSEQ multiplex PCR; TCRdb keeps only in-frame clonotypes and omits some of them. The sample records some 69,000 clones, under 90% being singletons. Here the sequenced sample was peripheral blood, taken 28 days after the second AZD1222 dose. The receptors were gathered from an adult who received the AZD1222 COVID-19 vaccine.

J is TRBJ2-1 and V is TRBV28; TRBD1 matches at 8 bases. V dropped 6 bases and J dropped 6; count of bases not matched to a gene: 4. The CDR3 totals 13 residues. CDR1 is MDHEN, CDR2 SYDVKM, per germline. Here the CDR3 reads CASRLDRGNEQFF. The CDR3 nucleotides read TGTGCCAGCAGACTCGACAGGGGCAATGAGCAGTTCTTC.

The genes are TRBV5-1 and TRBJ2-7; 10 bases agree with TRBD2. CDR3 length: 18 amino acids. The junction had 9 bases not matched to a gene; V was cut back by 0 bases and J by 0 bases. Germline V lookup: CDR1 SGHRS, CDR2 YFSETQ. CDR3 protein: CASSLASSGGPSSYEQYF. In DNA, the CDR3 is TGCGCCAGCAGCTTGGCGTCTAGCGGGGGCCCAAGCTCCTACGAGCAGTACTTC.

The V call is TRBV29-1, the J call TRBJ2-1, with D unclear. The CDR3 runs to 11 residues. CDR1 and CDR2 (germline): SQVTM, ANQGSEA. V lost 4 bases, J lost 9 bases, and 10 bases lay in between. CDR3 amino acids: CSVVPVSEQFF. The CDR3 coding sequence is TGCAGCGTTGTACCTGTCAGTGAGCAGTTCTTC.

V is TRBV4-1 and J is TRBJ2-7; a weak D match, TRBD1 (6 bases). This CDR3 region has 15 residues. In germline, CDR1 is MGHRA, CDR2 YSYEKL. V gave up 4 bases and J gave up 4 bases, with 17 bases separating them. In nucleotides, the CDR3 is TGCGCCAGCAGCCTAGGGACAACCAGACGGTACGAGCAGTACTTC. Amino acid sequence: CASSLGTTRRYEQYF.

The chain recombines TRBV11-2 with TRBJ1-5; the D gene is possibly TRBD1 (5 bases). This CDR3 has 14 residues. Germline values: CDR1 SGHAT, CDR2 FQNNGV. Between the trimmed V and J ends, which lost 4 bases and 6 bases, there was a span of 13 bases. The CDR3 sequence: CASSWGMGSQPQHF. The CDR3 DNA follows: TGTGCCAGCAGCTGGGGGATGGGCAGTCAGCCCCAGCATTTT.

The sample holds one count of this clone. The chain uses TRBV12-3 or TRBV12-4 and TRBJ1-6, with D possibly TRBD1 on 5 matching bases. This CDR3 is 13 amino acids long. Trimming stripped 7 bases from V and 11 bases from J, with 15 bases between. In DNA form, the CDR3 reads TGTGCCAGCAACACGGCCCGAGGGGCACCCCTCCACTTT. Amino acid sequence: CASNTARGAPLHF.